This TCR beta chain derives from a study of CD8 T cells in Susac syndrome. Study-level points and caveats: Maximal CD8+ clonal expansion in Susac was observed within TEMRA cells and among active patients. The study acknowledged a relatively small number of individuals in its TCR sequencing and HLA analysis.

The CDR3 is 13 amino acids. CDR1 and CDR2 from the germline V gene are GTSNPN and SVGIG (reference sequence). Trimming shortened V by 4 bases and J by 0 bases, and 9 bases separated the two germline ends. In Susac syndrome patients, recently defined diagnostic criteria for definite or probable disease were met. Reverse transcription of roughly 0.45 to 1 ug RNA was carried out with random hexamers. Amplification of TCR beta CDR3 used immunoSEQ multiplex PCR across 54 Vbeta and 13 Jbeta. TCRdb itself ran the immunoSEQ multiplex PCR reads through MiXCR, one entry per CDR3 protein. This sample carries some 200,000 distinct CDR3 sequences, 85% to 95% of them seen once, and the ten largest clones take about 0.15%. With respect to this clonotype: Its antigen is unknown.

The sequence was obtained from a human donor with Susac syndrome. The chain is built from TRBV30 and TRBJ1-1, with no clear D. The sample taken for sequencing was CD8+ T cells from PBMCs. The CDR3: CAWNPGMNTEAFF. The CDR3 DNA reads as TGTGCCTGGAACCCCGGAATGAACACTGAAGCTTTCTTT.